The entry below describes one T cell receptor beta chain. The CDR3 spans 15 residues. The germline V gene encodes CDR1 LNHDA and CDR2 SQIVND (reference sequence). V was shortened by 2 bases and J by 2 bases, with 10 bases between the two germline ends. The entry originates in a study of OX40 agonist ivuxolimab in advanced cancers. At baseline, cycle 4 day 1, and cycle 7 day 1, blood was sampled. Sequencing used immunoSEQ multiplex PCR; TCRdb keeps in-frame clones, though not all of them. This sample has 55,000 to 75,000 clones, with around 82% found just once. V is TRBV19 and J is TRBJ1-3; the D is unclear. The source of this sequence is an adult with an advanced solid tumor such as melanoma, head and neck, liver or kidney cancer. The input for sequencing was CD4+ or CD8+ T cells sorted from blood, taken in a trial of the OX40 agonist ivuxolimab. Here the CDR3 reads CASSIKPDPGNTIYF. CDR3 DNA: TGTGCCAGTAGTATAAAACCCGACCCTGGAAACACCATATATTTT.